This T cell receptor beta chain was sequenced in a study of blood T cell repertoires in COVID-19. Germline V gene lookup returns CDR1 LNHDA and CDR2 SQIVND (reference sequence). Trimming cost V 5 bases and J 5 bases, with 16 bases left between them. The CDR3 is made up of 15 amino acids. Per the original data handling: Reference gene primer amplification in the assay estimated nucleated cell counts. This table comes from immunoSEQ multiplex PCR, and its TCRdb copy is limited to in-frame clones, with some not included. V, J and clone size derive from that table, while D and trimming were established from the DNA sequence. This table has under 200,000 clones, about four fifths appearing once. The sample holds a few counts of this clone.

The sequence derives from a woman in her fifties or sixties in a cohort exposed to, infected with or recovered from COVID-19 (not recorded which). V gene TRBV19 combines with J gene TRBJ1-5; D possibly corresponds to TRBD1 (6 bases). The sample taken for sequencing was PBMCs or T cells enriched from blood (not recorded which). The chain's CDR3 is CASSLQTGMDQPQHF. The CDR3 DNA reads as TGTGCCAGTAGTCTTCAGACAGGAATGGATCAGCCCCAGCATTTT. Together with reference TRBV19 and TRBJ1-5, the CDR3 gives the full variable domain: DGGITQSPKYLFRKEGQNVTLSCEQNLNHDAMYWYRQDPGQGLRLIYYSQIVNDFQKGDIAEGYSVSREKKESFPLTVTSAQKNPTAFYLCASSLQTGMDQPQHFGDGTRLSIL.